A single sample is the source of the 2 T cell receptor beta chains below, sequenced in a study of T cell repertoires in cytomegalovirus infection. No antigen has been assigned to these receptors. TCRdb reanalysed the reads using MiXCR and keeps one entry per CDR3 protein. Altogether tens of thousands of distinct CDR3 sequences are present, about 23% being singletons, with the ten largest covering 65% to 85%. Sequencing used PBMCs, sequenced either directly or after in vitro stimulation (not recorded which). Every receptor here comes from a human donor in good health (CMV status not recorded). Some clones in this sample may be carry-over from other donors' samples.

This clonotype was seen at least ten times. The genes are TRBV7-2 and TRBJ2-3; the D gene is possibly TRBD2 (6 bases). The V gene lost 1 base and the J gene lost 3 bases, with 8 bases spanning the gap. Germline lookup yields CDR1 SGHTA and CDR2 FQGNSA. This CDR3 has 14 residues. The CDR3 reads CASSLVADTDTQYF. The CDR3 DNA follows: TGTGCCAGCAGCTTAGTAGCGGATACAGATACGCAGTATTTT.

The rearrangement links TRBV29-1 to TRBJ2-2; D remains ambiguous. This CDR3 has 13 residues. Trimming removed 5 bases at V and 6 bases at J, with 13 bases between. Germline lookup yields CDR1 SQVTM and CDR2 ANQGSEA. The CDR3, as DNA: TGCAGCGTTCGGAACCGTCCGTCCGGGGAGCTGTTTTTT. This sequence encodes CSVRNRPSGELFF.